Listed here are 28 T cell receptor beta chains from one sample, sequenced in a study of shared clonotypes between healthy human individuals (dated by TCRdb to about 2020). Library generation was performed with the immunoSEQ multiplex PCR assay. The clones in this table, taken by TCRdb from immuneACCESS, are in-frame only. Not every clone is retained; where verified, under half of the shortfall comes from an unresolved V gene, and the cause of the rest is unknown. In this sample the table shows under 1 million clones, around 96% of which occur a single time. Clones ranked in the top ten supply about 0.25% of the sample. CD8 naive samples were obtained by positive selection for CCR7 among CD45RO-negative cells, yielding a CD45RA+CCR7+ population from which TemRA cells were excluded. The specimen sequenced was naive CD8+ T cells sorted from blood. What the cell subset or site label conveys for this sample: CD45RA+CCR7+. These receptors were taken from a man between 25 and 39 years old in good health.

The J gene is TRBJ2-1, the V gene TRBV27, with no clear D. V shed 0 bases and J shed 6 bases, with 6 bases lying between them. CDR3 size: 13 residues. CDR1 and CDR2 (germline): MNHEY, SMNVEV (reference sequence). The CDR3 sequence: CASSLSNSNEQFF. In DNA form, the CDR3 reads TGTGCCAGCAGTTTATCGAATAGCAATGAGCAGTTCTTC.

The rearrangement uses TRBV10-3 and TRBJ2-7; D remains unclear. V gave up 6 bases and J gave up 1 base, with 16 bases separating them. Germline values: CDR1 ENHRY, CDR2 SYGVKD. The CDR3 loop spans 15 amino acids. CDR3 coding DNA: TGTGCCATCAGCGCTGGGTTCGTAAAATCCTACGAGCAGTACTTC. It codes for CAISAGFVKSYEQYF.

This clone was observed a single time. The chain couples TRBV14 to TRBJ2-2; possibly TRBD1 for D (6 bases). Germline V CDR1 and CDR2: SGHDN, FVKESK. Trimming cost V 5 bases and J 5 bases, with 9 bases left between them. This CDR3 has 13 amino acids. The CDR3 here is CASSNRETGELFF. The CDR3 region has the DNA TGTGCCAGCAGCAACAGGGAAACCGGGGAGCTGTTTTTT.

This rearrangement joins TRBV29-1 to TRBJ2-3; 15 bases are a match to TRBD2. V gave up 7 bases and J gave up 9 bases; unmatched junction bases: 23. CDR1 is SQVTM and CDR2 is ANQGSEA in the germline V gene. The CDR3 totals 19 residues. The CDR3 is CSATAAGLAGGPWLETQYF. As DNA, the CDR3 is TGCAGCGCCACGGCCGCAGGACTAGCGGGAGGGCCGTGGCTAGAGACGCAGTATTTT.

This clone came up a few times. Other DNA variants within this sample encode the same CDR3. The chain recombines TRBV7-9 with TRBJ2-1; the D is unclear. The CDR3 has 12 amino acids. V was clipped by 1 base and J by 4 bases, with 2 bases between them. The V gene's germline CDR1 is SEHNR and CDR2 FQNEAQ (reference sequence). CDR3 nucleotide sequence: TGTGCCAGCAGCTTAGGATACAATGAGCAGTTCTTC. Protein sequence: CASSLGYNEQFF.

The genes are TRBV9 and TRBJ2-2; no clear D gene. The CDR3 extends over 12 amino acids. Between the trimmed V and J ends, which lost 3 bases and 6 bases, there was a span of 6 bases. Per the germline V gene, CDR1 is SGDLS and CDR2 is YYNGEE. The CDR3 spells CASSARAGELFF. Written as DNA, the CDR3 is TGTGCCAGCAGCGCACGGGCCGGGGAGCTGTTTTTT.

This clone was detected once. The J gene is TRBJ2-1, the V gene TRBV4-3; TRBD2 aligns across 8 bases. V dropped 2 bases and J dropped 7; count of bases not matched to a gene: 4. Germline CDR1 LGHNA, CDR2 YSLEER. The CDR3 spans 14 residues. The CDR3 protein is CASSQNLAGNEQFF. DNA for the CDR3: TGCGCCAGCAGCCAAAATTTAGCGGGAAATGAGCAGTTCTTC.

About this clone: The sample carries other DNA sequences with the same CDR3. The chain is built from TRBV5-4 and TRBJ2-1; the D is unclear. This CDR3 contains 12 residues. Per germline, CDR1 SGHNT and CDR2 YYREEE (reference sequence). V dropped 4 bases and J dropped 6 bases, with 8 bases sitting between them. The CDR3 sequence is CASSLGSNEQFF. Written as DNA, the CDR3 is TGTGCCAGCAGCCTCGGATCCAATGAGCAGTTCTTC.

The rearrangement joins TRBV14 to TRBJ2-7, with a weak D call TRBD1 (7 bases). This CDR3 is built from 15 residues. CDR1 and CDR2 (germline): SGHDN, FVKESK. Trimming took 1 base from V and 1 from J, leaving 11 bases between them. CDR3 amino acids: CASSQAAGGSYEQYF. The DNA of the CDR3 is TGTGCCAGCAGCCAAGCAGCAGGGGGGTCCTACGAGCAGTACTTC.

This sequence joins TRBV30 and TRBJ2-7; 10 bases are a match to TRBD1. Per the germline V gene, CDR1 is GTSNPN and CDR2 is SVGIG (reference sequence). With V trimmed by 2 bases and J by 5 bases, 9 bases remained unmatched. This CDR3 is 15 amino acids long. Here the CDR3 DNA reads TGTGCCTGGAGTAAGGACAGGGGGTATGGTAACGAGCAGTACTTC. Its translation is CAWSKDRGYGNEQYF.

This clone was seen just once. V gene TRBV5-4 combines with J gene TRBJ2-7, with 7 positions matching TRBD1. Trimming removed 0 bases from V and 9 bases from J; junction bases left unmatched: 9. The CDR3 is 14 residues long. Germline assignment: CDR1 SGHNT and CDR2 YYREEE (reference sequence). The chain's CDR3 is CASSLGQGLPPQYF. Here the CDR3 DNA reads TGTGCCAGCAGCTTGGGACAGGGCCTTCCGCCGCAGTACTTC.

The chain couples TRBV7-9 to TRBJ2-5; 9 nucleotides match TRBD1. Germline values: CDR1 SEHNR, CDR2 FQNEAQ (reference sequence). V shed 5 bases and J 0 bases; nucleotides not matched to a gene: 4. The CDR3 has 15 amino acids. The CDR3 DNA is TGTGCCAGCAGCCCTAGGGACAGGGACCAAGAGACCCAGTACTTC. It codes for CASSPRDRDQETQYF.

The chain uses TRBV6-6 and TRBJ2-1; D is unclear. Germline V gives CDR1 MNHNY, CDR2 SVGAGI (reference sequence). Trimming shortened V by 5 bases and J by 7 bases, and 9 bases separated the two germline ends. CDR3 length: 12 amino acids. The CDR3 coding sequence is TGTGCCAGCAGTCCCAGTTGGAATGAGCAGTTCTTC. It encodes CASSPSWNEQFF.

The V call is TRBV6-6, the J call TRBJ2-3, with D tentatively TRBD2 (5 bases). The CDR3 has 14 amino acids. Trimming took 2 bases from V and 2 from J, leaving 8 bases between them. Germline V gene data show CDR1 as MNHNY and CDR2 as SVGAGI (reference sequence). CDR3 amino acids: CASSYGENTDTQYF. As DNA, the CDR3 is TGTGCCAGCAGTTACGGGGAGAACACAGATACGCAGTATTTT.

The chain couples TRBV19 to TRBJ2-1, with TRBD2 identical over 9 bases. J lost 13 bases, V lost 5 bases, and 6 bases had no gene match. The CDR3 totals 12 residues. Germline CDR1 is LNHDA and CDR2 is SQIVND (reference sequence). The CDR3 nucleotides are TGTGCCAGTAGTCCGGGGACTAGCTTTCAGTTCTTC. This codes for CASSPGTSFQFF. Looking up the rest from reference TRBV19 and TRBJ2-1 gives the full variable domain: DGGITQSPKYLFRKEGQNVTLSCEQNLNHDAMYWYRQDPGQGLRLIYYSQIVNDFQKGDIAEGYSVSREKKESFPLTVTSAQKNPTAFYLCASSPGTSFQFFGPGTRLTVL.

V usage is TRBV7-2 and J usage is TRBJ1-2, with unresolved D. This CDR3 spans 14 amino acids. V was cut by 7 bases and J by 3 bases, with 15 bases left in between. Germline V gene data show CDR1 as SGHTA and CDR2 as FQGNSA. CDR3 sequence: CASTSGVGYYGYTF. DNA of the CDR3: TGTGCCAGCACCTCGGGTGTTGGATACTATGGCTACACCTTC.

V and J are TRBV13 and TRBJ2-5, with 8 bases lining up with TRBD1. Germline V gives CDR1 PRHDT, CDR2 FYEKMQ (reference sequence). Germline trimming cut 2 bases from V and 0 bases from J; bases unmatched to any gene: 8. This CDR3 is built from 17 residues. The CDR3 is CASSLRGTGRNQETQYF. For the CDR3, the DNA is TGTGCCAGCAGCTTAAGGGGGACAGGAAGAAACCAAGAGACCCAGTACTTC.

V and J are TRBV7-8 and TRBJ2-5; D uncertain. The CDR3 length is 15 residues. Germline CDR1 is SGHVS and CDR2 is FQNEAQ. V lost 0 bases and J lost 1, with 9 bases in between. The CDR3 sequence is CASSLAWSPQETQYF. The CDR3 DNA reads TGTGCCAGCAGCTTAGCGTGGTCACCCCAAGAGACCCAGTACTTC.

The V and J genes are TRBV10-3 and TRBJ1-5; 7 bases are shared with TRBD1. The ends lost 6 bases at V and 6 bases at J; junction bases unmatched: 8. CDR3 size: 14 residues. Germline CDR1 reads ENHRY; CDR2 reads SYGVKD. The chain's CDR3 is CAIRSTGTSQPQHF. DNA of the CDR3: TGTGCCATCAGGTCGACAGGGACTAGTCAGCCCCAGCATTTT.

The CDR3 loop is CASSATPLSLTDTQYF. The CDR3 DNA reads TGTGCCAGCAGCGCTACCCCCCTCTCCCTCACAGATACGCAGTATTTT. The chain is built from TRBV11-2 and TRBJ2-3; unclear D gene. Germline CDR1 reads SGHAT; CDR2 reads FQNNGV. CDR3 length: 16 amino acids. Trimming took off 5 bases at V and 2 bases at J, with 17 bases between the two ends.

The chain joins TRBV9 to TRBJ2-1; 7 nucleotides agree with TRBD2. Germline V gene sequence: CDR1 SGDLS, CDR2 YYNGEE. V gave up 3 bases and J gave up 5 bases; unmatched junction bases: 8. The CDR3 consists of 15 residues. The CDR3 DNA reads as TGTGCCAGCAGCGCCAGCGGGACCATACACAATGAGCAGTTCTTC. It codes for CASSASGTIHNEQFF.

The V gene is TRBV4-1, the J gene TRBJ1-5; 8 bases fit TRBD1. There are 15 residues in the CDR3. Germline CDR1 reads MGHRA; CDR2 reads YSYEKL. With 4 bases clipped from V and 2 bases from J, the junction kept 4 bases outside the gene matches. This CDR3 is CASSPLGQGNQPQHF. The CDR3, as DNA: TGCGCCAGCAGCCCCCTGGGACAGGGCAATCAGCCCCAGCATTTT.

This chain links TRBV5-1 with TRBJ2-7, with D hard to call. With 4 bases removed from V and 5 bases from J, the gap between germline ends came to 13 bases. The CDR3 totals 13 residues. Per the germline V gene, CDR1 is SGHRS and CDR2 is YFSETQ. CDR3 loop: CASSGPGVNEQYF. The CDR3 DNA is TGCGCCAGCAGCGGTCCCGGCGTTAACGAGCAGTACTTC.

This clone was recorded only once. The chain combines TRBV2 with TRBJ2-1; no firm D call. With 3 bases removed from V and 6 bases from J, the gap between germline ends came to 12 bases. Looked up from germline, CDR1 is SNHLY and CDR2 is FYNNEI. There are 14 residues in the CDR3. The CDR3 reads CASSDPRPSNEQFF. The CDR3 DNA reads TGTGCCAGCAGTGACCCCAGACCCAGCAATGAGCAGTTCTTC.

The chain recombines TRBV27 with TRBJ2-7; D possibly matches TRBD1 or TRBD2 (5 bases each). The germline V and J ends were trimmed by 4 bases and 2 bases, with 15 bases remaining between them. The CDR3 totals 15 residues. The germline gives CDR1 MNHEY, CDR2 SMNVEV (reference sequence). The CDR3 protein is CASSWGGSQTYEQYF. In DNA, the CDR3 is TGTGCCAGCAGTTGGGGCGGGTCACAAACCTACGAGCAGTACTTC.

The chain carries TRBV27 and TRBJ2-1, with 7 bases identical to TRBD1. The V segment lost 0 bases and the J segment 2 bases; nucleotides outside the gene matches: 4. CDR3 length: 16 amino acids. Germline CDR1 is MNHEY and CDR2 is SMNVEV (reference sequence). The chain's CDR3 is CASSLSSGQTYNEQFF. DNA for the CDR3: TGTGCCAGCAGTTTATCGTCGGGACAGACCTACAATGAGCAGTTCTTC.

This chain links TRBV27 with TRBJ2-5; TRBD2 is a possible D gene (6 bases). V lost 6 bases and J 5 bases, leaving 13 bases between the germline ends. The CDR3 has 13 residues. Germline V CDR1 and CDR2: MNHEY, SMNVEV (reference sequence). Here the CDR3 reads CASRRGGVETQYF. DNA for the CDR3: TGTGCCAGCAGAAGGGGAGGTGTGGAGACCCAGTACTTC.

The chain uses TRBV19 and TRBJ2-1, with 8 bases aligning to TRBD2. The CDR3 spans 15 residues. CDR1 and CDR2 (germline): LNHDA, SQIVND (reference sequence). The ends lost 3 bases at V and 5 bases at J; junction bases unmatched: 6. CDR3 sequence reads: CASSMAREGNNEQFF. The CDR3 coding sequence is TGTGCCAGTAGTATGGCCCGGGAGGGAAACAATGAGCAGTTCTTC.